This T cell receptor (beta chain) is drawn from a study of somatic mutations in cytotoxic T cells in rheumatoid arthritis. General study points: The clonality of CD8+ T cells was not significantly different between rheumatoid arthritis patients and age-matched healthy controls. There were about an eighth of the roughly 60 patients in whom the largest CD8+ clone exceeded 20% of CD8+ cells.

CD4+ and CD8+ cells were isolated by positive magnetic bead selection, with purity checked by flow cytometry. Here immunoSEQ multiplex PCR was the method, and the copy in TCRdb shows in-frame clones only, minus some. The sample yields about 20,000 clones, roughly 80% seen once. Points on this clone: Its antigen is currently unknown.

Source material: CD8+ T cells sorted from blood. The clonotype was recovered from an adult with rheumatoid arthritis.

The CDR3 sequence is CASSLDLSLPYEQYF. DNA of the CDR3: TGTGCCAGCAGCTTAGATCTTTCCCTTCCCTACGAGCAGTACTTC. V and J are TRBV7-2 and TRBJ2-7, with D unresolved. Germline V CDR1 and CDR2: SGHTA, FQGNSA. This CDR3 is built from 15 residues. Trimming removed 1 base at V and 2 bases at J, with 12 bases between.